The clone carrying this T cell receptor (beta chain) has just one count. Antigen specificity is unknown. The sample comes from a study of cytomegalovirus exposure and HLA in healthy donors. Overall study findings and caveats: Exclusion applied to some V segments, including TRBV6-2 and TRBV6-3, as they were indistinguishable. The presence/absence work took it that sequencing depth was about the same across donors.

The PCR employed 60 Vbeta primers together with 13 Jbeta primers. Generated by immunoSEQ multiplex PCR, the TCRdb table keeps only in-frame clones and is missing some. The sample has roughly 150,000 clones, roughly 72% seen once. From germline, CDR1 is SQVTM and CDR2 ANQGSEA. The CDR3 loop spans 13 amino acids. V was trimmed by 4 bases and J by 5 bases, leaving 14 bases between them. The V and J genes are TRBV29-1 and TRBJ1-1; D call uncertain. Material: PBMCs. This TCR derives from a woman aged 40 to 49 in good health and CMV-seronegative. The chain's CDR3 is CSVGEGAGTEAFF. The CDR3 DNA reads as TGCAGCGTTGGGGAGGGCGCGGGGACTGAAGCTTTCTTT.